One sample yielded the 17 T cell receptor beta chains listed below, sequenced in a study of CD8 T cells in Susac syndrome. RNA amounts of about 0.45 to 1 ug underwent reverse transcription with random hexamers. TCRdb used MiXCR to reprocess the immunoSEQ multiplex PCR reads, holding one entry per CDR3 protein. The sample has about 300,000 distinct CDR3 sequences, over 75% seen once. Sample: CD8+ T cells from PBMCs. Source of these receptors: a human donor with multiple sclerosis.

This clonotype was counted a single time. The chain is built from TRBV2 and TRBJ2-7, with D perhaps being TRBD1 or TRBD2 (6 bases each). With 7 bases removed from V and 0 bases from J, the gap between germline ends came to 16 bases. In germline, CDR1 is SNHLY, CDR2 FYNNEI. This CDR3 spans 15 amino acids. The CDR3 nucleotides read TGTGCCAGCACTCTGGGGGGCAGGAGCTCCTACGAGCAGTACTTC. Its protein is CASTLGGRSSYEQYF. The full variable domain, in which reference TRBV2 and TRBJ2-7 provide the parts outside the CDR3, is EPEVTQTPSHQVTQMGQEVILRCVPISNHLYFYWYRQILGQKVEFLVSFYNNEISEKSEIFDDQFSVERPDGSNFTLKIRSTKLEDSAMYFCASTLGGRSSYEQYFGPGTRLTVT.

V is TRBV7-6 and J is TRBJ2-7; 7 bases are shared with TRBD1. The J call may be wrong; the DNA end is better matched by TRBJ2-1. Germline loops: CDR1 SGHVS, CDR2 FNYEAQ. The CDR3 consists of 13 residues. In nucleotides, the CDR3 is TGTGCCAGCAGCCAAGGACAGGTCTACGAGCAGTTCTTC. Protein: CASSQGQVYEQFF.

The chain combines TRBV28 with TRBJ2-7, with D tentatively TRBD2 (5 bases). The CDR3 loop spans 16 amino acids. Germline CDR1 reads MDHEN; CDR2 reads SYDVKM. Trimming removed 3 bases at V and 4 bases at J, with 19 bases between. CDR3 amino acids: CASSFSSSQLGYEQYF. The CDR3 nucleotides are TGTGCCAGCAGTTTTTCTAGCTCCCAACTGGGGTACGAGCAGTACTTC. The full variable domain, rest sourced from reference TRBV28 and TRBJ2-7, is DVKVTQSSRYLVKRTGEKVFLECVQDMDHENMFWYRQDPGLGLRLIYFSYDVKMKEKGDIPEGYSVSREKKERFSLILESASTNQTSMYLCASSFSSSQLGYEQYFGPGTRLTVT.

The chain employs TRBV4-3 and TRBJ1-3; tentative D call: TRBD1 (6 bases). V was pared by 2 bases and J by 3 bases, with 11 bases between. This CDR3 spans 15 amino acids. Germline V gene sequence: CDR1 LGHNA, CDR2 YSLEER. CDR3 sequence (DNA): TGCGCCAGCAGCCAATGGAGAGGGGGTGGAAACACCATATATTTT. Residues: CASSQWRGGGNTIYF.

This clonotype was recorded a few times. V is TRBV7-6 and J is TRBJ1-3; D not resolved. This CDR3 is built from 14 residues. CDR1 and CDR2 from the germline V gene are SGHVS and FNYEAQ. Trimming left V 0 bases short and J 2 bases short, with 5 bases between. CDR3 bases: TGTGCCAGCAGCTTAGCGGACCCTGGAAACACCATATATTTT. This gives the protein CASSLADPGNTIYF. Full variable domain (remainder filled in from reference TRBV7-6 and TRBJ1-3): GAGVSQSPRYKVTKRGQDVALRCDPISGHVSLYWYRQALGQGPEFLTYFNYEAQQDKSGLPNDRFSAERPEGSISTLTIQRTEQRDSAMYRCASSLADPGNTIYFGEGSWLTVV.

The chain carries TRBV19 and TRBJ2-2; weak D call: TRBD2 (6 bases). Germline-derived CDR1 and CDR2 are LNHDA and SQIVND (reference sequence). The CDR3 consists of 18 residues. Trimming stripped 7 bases from V and 0 bases from J, with 21 bases between. DNA for the CDR3: TGTGCCAGTACCTCACCCCGGACTACTGACCCGAACACCGGGGAGCTGTTTTTT. Translating gives CASTSPRTTDPNTGELFF.

The chain carries TRBV6-1 and TRBJ2-1, with 7 bases matching TRBD2. Germline CDR1 and CDR2: MNHNS and SASEGT. J gave up 6 bases and V 5 bases, and 13 bases lay outside the gene matches. This CDR3 comprises 16 residues. CDR3 coding DNA: TGTGCCAGCAGTCCGGGTCGGGGGGAGGTGGGCAATGAGCAGTTCTTC. Encoded protein: CASSPGRGEVGNEQFF.

J is TRBJ1-5 and V is TRBV30; no clear D. The germline gives CDR1 GTSNPN, CDR2 SVGIG (reference sequence). The V end was cut by 4 bases, the J end by 9 bases, with 16 bases between. The CDR3 contains 13 residues. The CDR3 nucleotides read TGTGCCTGGAATCTGGACGCCCGGGGGCCCCAGCATTTT. It yields the protein CAWNLDARGPQHF.

The J gene is TRBJ2-7, the V gene TRBV28, with 12 bases that match TRBD2. The CDR3 consists of 18 residues. The junction had 11 bases not matched to a gene; V was cut back by 5 bases and J by 0 bases. Germline assignment: CDR1 MDHEN and CDR2 SYDVKM. The CDR3 sequence is CASSPSGSGLAGSYEQYF. Written as DNA, the CDR3 is TGTGCCAGCAGTCCATCAGGTTCGGGACTAGCGGGCTCCTACGAGCAGTACTTC.

The V gene is TRBV3-1, the J gene TRBJ1-5; no clear D. CDR3 length: 13 residues. In germline, CDR1 is LGHDT, CDR2 YNNKEL (reference sequence). V was trimmed by 0 bases and J by 11 bases, leaving 11 bases between them. The chain's CDR3 is CASSQDDLGAQHF. CDR3 DNA: TGTGCCAGCAGCCAAGACGACTTGGGAGCCCAGCATTTT.

The V call is TRBV4-3, the J call TRBJ2-7, with D uncertain. The length of the CDR3 is 15 residues. The V gene's germline CDR1 is LGHNA and CDR2 YSLEER. The germline V and J ends were trimmed by 5 bases and 0 bases, with 14 bases remaining between them. This CDR3 is CASSVGSDGSYEQYF. The CDR3 region has the DNA TGCGCCAGCAGCGTAGGCTCGGACGGCTCCTACGAGCAGTACTTC.

The CDR3 sequence: CATSDRDRAYNEQFF. In nucleotides, the CDR3 is TGTGCCACCAGTGATCGGGACAGGGCCTACAATGAGCAGTTCTTC. The chain couples TRBV24-1 to TRBJ2-1; 9 bases agree with TRBD1. The germline V gene has CDR1 KGHDR and CDR2 SFDVKD. The CDR3 contains 15 residues. Germline trimming cut 3 bases from V and 2 bases from J; bases unmatched to any gene: 1.

This chain links TRBV28 with TRBJ1-5; maybe TRBD1 (5 bases). V was cut by 2 bases and J by 6 bases, with 14 bases left in between. From germline, CDR1 is MDHEN and CDR2 SYDVKM. The CDR3 is 15 amino acids. The CDR3: CASSLVEGAGQPQHF. CDR3 in DNA: TGTGCCAGCAGTTTAGTTGAAGGGGCTGGTCAGCCCCAGCATTTT.

CDR3 protein: CASSIGTGYEQYF. For the CDR3, the DNA is TGTGCCAGTAGTATAGGAACAGGGTACGAGCAGTACTTC. This sequence joins TRBV19 and TRBJ2-7; possibly TRBD1 for D (6 bases). The V end was cut by 1 base, the J end by 4 bases, with 8 bases between. Per germline, CDR1 LNHDA and CDR2 SQIVND (reference sequence). The CDR3 has 13 residues.

The chain is built from TRBV20-1 and TRBJ1-5; 7 bases align to TRBD1. Germline V lookup: CDR1 DFQATT, CDR2 SNEGSKA (reference sequence). The CDR3 totals 14 residues. The V segment lost 0 bases and the J segment 11 bases; nucleotides outside the gene matches: 10. For the CDR3, the DNA is TGCAGTGCTAGAGATTCAGGGGGTGTCGTGTCCCAGCATTTT. Translating it yields CSARDSGGVVSQHF.

The CDR3 DNA reads TGTGCCAGCTCAGGGGTAGCCCGGGAGCAGTACTTC. It translates to CASSGVAREQYF. J is TRBJ2-7 and V is TRBV5-6, with D tentatively TRBD1 (6 bases). This CDR3 is built from 12 residues. V lost 7 bases and J lost 7, with 15 bases in between. Germline V gene data show CDR1 as SGHDT and CDR2 as YYEEEE.

This chain links TRBV4-1 with TRBJ2-7; D is unclear. The V end was cut by 0 bases, the J end by 0 bases, with 15 bases between. Germline lookup yields CDR1 MGHRA and CDR2 YSYEKL. This CDR3 contains 17 residues. This CDR3 is CASSQDQLGRDSYEQYF. CDR3 in DNA: TGCGCCAGCAGCCAAGATCAGCTAGGAAGGGACTCCTACGAGCAGTACTTC.